This T cell receptor (beta chain) originates from a study of blood T cell repertoires in COVID-19. Study details: Some COVID-19 samples were acute and others convalescent; all came from the United States, Italy and Spain. Nucleic acid was either cDNA or gDNA, and it came from T cells, B-cell-depleted T cells, or PBMCs.

In the study's own analysis: Amplified reference gene primers provided the basis for estimating nucleated cell counts. Here immunoSEQ multiplex PCR was the method, and the copy in TCRdb shows in-frame clones only, minus some. V and J calls plus clone size are reproduced from that table; the DNA served to infer D and trimming. The profile shows about 45,000 clones, 86% of them singletons. This CDR3 is 15 amino acids long. The V and J ends lost 1 base and 9 bases, in that order; junction bases with no gene match: 5. Germline CDR1 and CDR2: MGHRA and YSYEKL. This receptor was taken from a human donor in a cohort sampled during active COVID-19. Sequencing was performed on peripheral blood. V is TRBV4-1 and J is TRBJ2-4; TRBD1 matches at 11 bases. This chain's CDR3 is CASSQGTGGDAIQYF. The CDR3 nucleotides read TGCGCCAGCAGCCAAGGGACAGGGGGCGATGCCATTCAGTACTTC.